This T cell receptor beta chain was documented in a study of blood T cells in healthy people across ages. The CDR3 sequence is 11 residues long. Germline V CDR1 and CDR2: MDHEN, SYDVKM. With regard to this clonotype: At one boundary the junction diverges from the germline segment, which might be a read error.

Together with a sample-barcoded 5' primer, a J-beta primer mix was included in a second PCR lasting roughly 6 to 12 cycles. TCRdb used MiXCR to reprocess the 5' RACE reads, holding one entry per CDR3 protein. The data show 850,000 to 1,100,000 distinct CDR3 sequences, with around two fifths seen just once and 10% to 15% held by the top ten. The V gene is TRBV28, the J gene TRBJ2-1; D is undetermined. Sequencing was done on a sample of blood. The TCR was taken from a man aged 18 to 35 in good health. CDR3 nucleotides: TGTGCCAGCACCTTCTACAATGAGCGGTTCTTC. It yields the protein CASTFYNERFF.